A selection of T cell receptor beta chains follows, all from one sample in a study of blood T cells in healthy people across ages. TCRdb reprocessed the 5' RACE reads via MiXCR and lists one record per CDR3 protein. The sample includes some 1.1 million distinct CDR3 sequences, about two fifths of them seen just once. The sample comprised blood. All receptors come from a man younger than 35 in good health. Each CDR3 is given with its conserved first and last residue. Each record gives: J gene, clone size, V gene, D gene, CDR3 DNA, CDR3 protein. The D gene is left open where the match is weak. Not every row has a clone size; where given, it reads once, few, many or a size class.

>TRBJ1-4|few|TRBV19|NA
TGTGCCAGTAGTATAGCGCCGGACAGATTAAGAAATGAAAAACTGTTTTTT
CASSIAPDRLRNEKLFF
>TRBJ2-7|NA|TRBV18|NA
TGTGCCAGCTCAGCGATGGGGAACGAGCAGTACTTC
CASSAMGNEQYF
>TRBJ1-1|few|TRBV3-1|NA
TGTGCCAGCACCCCTACAGAGAACACTGAAGCTTTCTTT
CASTPTENTEAFF
>TRBJ2-5|NA|TRBV13|NA
TGTGCCAGCAGCCCCGAGGGGGAAAAGACCCAGTACTTC
CASSPEGEKTQYF
>TRBJ1-3|NA|TRBV29-1|NA
TGCAGCGTTGGGCGCGTAGGAGCTGGAAACACCATATATTTT
CSVGRVGAGNTIYF
>TRBJ1-2|many|TRBV12-3/TRBV12-4|NA
TGTGCCAGCAGTTCCGCCTGGGCGAAACACTATGGCTACACCTTC
CASSSAWAKHYGYTF
>TRBJ2-1|few|TRBV12-3/TRBV12-4|NA
TGTGCCAGCAGTCCTCCGCCAAGTCGCTTACGAGGGCAGTTCTTC
CASSPPPSRLRGQFF
>TRBJ2-5|NA|TRBV3-1|TRBD2
TGTGCCAGCAGCCAAGAATCGGGGCTAGCGGACTCGTGGGGAGAGACCCAGTACTTC
CASSQESGLADSWGETQYF
>TRBJ2-2|few|TRBV29-1|NA
TGCAGCGTTCGCGCGTTGATTGACACCGGGGAGCTGTTTTTT
CSVRALIDTGELFF
>TRBJ2-7|NA|TRBV27|TRBD1
TGTGCCAGCAGTGGACAGGACTCGGGCTACGAGCAGTACTTC
CASSGQDSGYEQYF
>TRBJ1-2|NA|TRBV9|NA
TGTGCCAGCAGCGTCGTGTCAGAAAACTATGGCTACACCTTC
CASSVVSENYGYTF
>TRBJ2-5|NA|TRBV29-1|NA
TGCAGCGCCGGAGGGGCAAATTGGGGAGAGACCCAGTACTTC
CSAGGANWGETQYF
>TRBJ1-6|NA|TRBV6-5|NA
TGTGCCAGCAGTTACGTTGCTGGGAAGGGTCCTTACTATAATTCACCCCTCCACTTT
CASSYVAGKGPYYNSPLHF
>TRBJ2-3|NA|TRBV5-5|NA
TGTGCCAGCAGCTGGGCAGTCCCTGGGACGATCGGCACAGATACGCAGTATTTT
CASSWAVPGTIGTDTQYF
>TRBJ2-4|NA|TRBV6-6|NA
TGTGCCAGCAGTCGAAGGGAGGAGCAGTACTTC
CASSRREEQYF
>TRBJ2-4|few|TRBV3-1|TRBD2
TGTGCCAGCAGCCAAGAGGGGAGGGTTCAGTACTTC
CASSQEGRVQYF
>TRBJ1-2|few|TRBV10-3|NA
TGTGCCATCAGTGAGGCCAAACAGATTAACTATGGCTACACCTTC
CAISEAKQINYGYTF
>TRBJ2-2|NA|TRBV20-1|NA
TGCAGTGCTAGGCACAGGGTCACCGGGGAGCTGTTTTTT
CSARHRVTGELFF
>TRBJ1-5|NA|TRBV20-1|TRBD1
TGCAGTGCTAGGGGACAGGGCCCGATCCCGAGTCAGCCCCAGCATTTT
CSARGQGPIPSQPQHF
>TRBJ2-3|NA|TRBV5-5|NA
TGTGCCAGCAGCTTCCAGGGATACACAGATACGCAGTATTTT
CASSFQGYTDTQYF
>TRBJ1-1|NA|TRBV5-1|NA
TGCGCCAGCAGCTTTATCTGGCACCCCACTGAAGCTTTCTTT
CASSFIWHPTEAFF
>TRBJ1-1|NA|TRBV5-1|TRBD1
TGCGCCAGCAGATCGGACAGGCGGAACACTGAAGCTTTCTTT
CASRSDRRNTEAFF
>TRBJ2-3|few|TRBV7-8|NA
TGTGCCAGCAGCTTAGTGCGGCACTCCGGAGATACGCAGTATTTT
CASSLVRHSGDTQYF
>TRBJ1-2|NA|TRBV14|TRBD1
TGTGCCAGCAGCCGAACGACAGGGTCTCCTGGCTACACCTTC
CASSRTTGSPGYTF
>TRBJ2-3|NA|TRBV7-2|TRBD1
TGTACCAGCAGCTTAGGGCAGGGGGCAACAGATACGCAGTATTTT
CTSSLGQGATDTQYF
>TRBJ1-5|NA|TRBV2|NA
TGTGCCAGCAGTGAATTGGGGGGAGAACGACAGCCCCAGCATTTT
CASSELGGERQPQHF
>TRBJ2-1|few|TRBV10-3|NA
TGTGCCATCAGTGTTCAAGCGGGCTCTCCAGGGGAGCAGTTCTTC
CAISVQAGSPGEQFF
>TRBJ1-2|NA|TRBV4-3|TRBD1
TGCGCCAGCAGCCAAGATGGGTCGGGACAGGTGTTAGGCTACACCTTC
CASSQDGSGQVLGYTF
>TRBJ1-1|few|TRBV5-1|NA
TGCGCCAGCAGCCCTTCGACAGGAATGAACACTGAAGCTTTCTTT
CASSPSTGMNTEAFF
>TRBJ2-4|NA|TRBV29-1|TRBD1
TGCAGCGTGGACAGGGAAAACATTCAGTACTTC
CSVDRENIQYF
>TRBJ1-1|NA|TRBV27|NA
TGTGCCAGCAGTTCCCCGGGGGAAGAAGCTTTCTTT
CASSSPGEEAFF
>TRBJ2-7|NA|TRBV13|NA
TGTGCCAGCAGCCCCACGGGACCGCCCTTTTTCTACGAGCAGTACTTC
CASSPTGPPFFYEQYF
>TRBJ1-4|NA|TRBV7-9|TRBD1
TGTGCCAGCAGCTTAATGGGACAGACAACTAATGAAAAACTGTTTTTT
CASSLMGQTTNEKLFF
>TRBJ1-2|NA|TRBV21-1|NA
TGTGCCAAAGGGACAGGGGCCTACCCTAGATACTATGGCTACACCTTC
CAKGTGAYPRYYGYTF
>TRBJ2-2|NA|TRBV20-1|TRBD1
TGCAGTGCTAGAAAAGGGGGCAACACCGGGGAGCTGTTTTTT
CSARKGGNTGELFF
>TRBJ1-1|NA|TRBV2|NA
TGTGCCAGCAGCGGAACGACAGGTCTGGCTGAAGCTTTCTTT
CASSGTTGLAEAFF
>TRBJ2-5|few|TRBV29-1|TRBD1
TGCAGCGTGGGGACAGGGTTAATCCAAGAGACCCAGTACTTC
CSVGTGLIQETQYF
>TRBJ1-2|NA|TRBV4-1|NA
TGCGCCAGCAGCCAAGAAGGGGATATCGGCTATGGCTACACCTTC
CASSQEGDIGYGYTF
>TRBJ1-1|NA|TRBV2|NA
TGTGCCAGCAGTGAAGCGAGGCGGGGAAACACTGAAGCTTTCTTT
CASSEARRGNTEAFF
>TRBJ2-1|NA|TRBV5-1|TRBD2
TGCGCCAGCAGCTTGTCGGGTCCTAGCGGGGGTCAGAATGAGCAGTTCTTC
CASSLSGPSGGQNEQFF
>TRBJ1-4|once|TRBV7-9|NA
TGTGCCAGCAGCTTAGAAGGGGGAGTCAGGGAAAAACTGTTTTTT
CASSLEGGVREKLFF
>TRBJ2-7|few|TRBV11-2|TRBD2
TGTGCCAGCAGCTTAGAAGCGGGGGGGGACAATGAGCAGTACTTC
CASSLEAGGDNEQYF
>TRBJ2-3|few|TRBV27|TRBD2
TGTGCCAGCAGTTTATGGGTTAGCGGGGTCACAGATACGCAGTATTTT
CASSLWVSGVTDTQYF
>TRBJ2-5|NA|TRBV5-4|NA
TGTGCCAGCAGCTTGGAAGCTCCCCAAGAGACCCAGTACTTC
CASSLEAPQETQYF
>TRBJ2-3|many|TRBV6-6|TRBD1
TGTGCCAGCAGTCACACGCCGGGACAGGGTATAACAGATACGCAGTATTTT
CASSHTPGQGITDTQYF
>TRBJ1-1|few|TRBV4-1|NA
TGCGCCAGCAGCCAAGATCAGGGGCTCTCGGACACTGAAGCTTTCTTT
CASSQDQGLSDTEAFF
>TRBJ1-2|NA|TRBV7-2|NA
TGTGCCAGCAGCTTAGGTAGCCAGGGGAACTATGGCTACACCTTC
CASSLGSQGNYGYTF
>TRBJ2-3|few|TRBV9|NA
TGTGCCAGCAGCGTATCTTCGGGGGATACGCAGTATTTT
CASSVSSGDTQYF
>TRBJ2-1|NA|TRBV27|NA
TGTGCCAGCAGTCGAGGACCACACAATGAGCAGTTCTTC
CASSRGPHNEQFF
>TRBJ1-1|NA|TRBV20-1|NA
TGCAGTGCTAGACTTATCACAGGGAAAGGTGATGAAGCTTTCTTT
CSARLITGKGDEAFF
>TRBJ1-5|NA|TRBV7-2|NA
TGTGCCAGCAGCTTTAGTGGCAGGTATAGCAATCAGCCCCAGCATTTT
CASSFSGRYSNQPQHF
>TRBJ1-2|few|TRBV7-2|NA
TGTGCCAGCACCCCCTGGGGCAGGGATGATAACTATGGCTACACCTTC
CASTPWGRDDNYGYTF
>TRBJ1-2|NA|TRBV5-6|TRBD1
TGTGCCAGCAGCTTCACTTCCGGGACAGGTATCGTCACCTTC
CASSFTSGTGIVTF
>TRBJ2-7|few|TRBV24-1|TRBD2
TGTGCCACCAGTGATTGGACTAGTTACAATGAGCAGTACTTC
CATSDWTSYNEQYF
>TRBJ2-3|NA|TRBV2|NA
TGTGCCAGCAGGAGACAGAGCTCTAGCACAGATACGCAGTATTTT
CASRRQSSSTDTQYF
>TRBJ2-3|NA|TRBV28|NA
TGTGCCAGCAGTCATCATCCCAAGACAGGTGATACGGCCGCAGATACGCAGTATTTT
CASSHHPKTGDTAADTQYF
>TRBJ1-2|once|TRBV27|NA
TGTGCCAGCAGTTTAACGGGTTTCGGTGGCTACACCTTC
CASSLTGFGGYTF